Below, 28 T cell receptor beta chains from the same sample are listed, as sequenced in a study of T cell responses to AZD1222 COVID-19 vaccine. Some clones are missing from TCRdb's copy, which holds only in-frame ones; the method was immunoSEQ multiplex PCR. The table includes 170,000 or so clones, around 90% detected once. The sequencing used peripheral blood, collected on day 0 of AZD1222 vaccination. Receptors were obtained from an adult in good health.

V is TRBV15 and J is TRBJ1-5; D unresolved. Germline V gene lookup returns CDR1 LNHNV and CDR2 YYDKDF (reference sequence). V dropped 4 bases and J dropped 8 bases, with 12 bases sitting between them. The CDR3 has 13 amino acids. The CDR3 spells CATSIGIVEPQHF. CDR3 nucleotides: TGTGCCACCAGCATCGGGATTGTGGAGCCCCAGCATTTT.

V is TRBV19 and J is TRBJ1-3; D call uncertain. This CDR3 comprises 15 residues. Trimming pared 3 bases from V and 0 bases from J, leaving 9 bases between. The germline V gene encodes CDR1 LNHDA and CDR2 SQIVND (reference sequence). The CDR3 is CASSIKGNSGNTIYF. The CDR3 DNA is TGTGCCAGTAGTATTAAGGGAAACTCTGGAAACACCATATATTTT.

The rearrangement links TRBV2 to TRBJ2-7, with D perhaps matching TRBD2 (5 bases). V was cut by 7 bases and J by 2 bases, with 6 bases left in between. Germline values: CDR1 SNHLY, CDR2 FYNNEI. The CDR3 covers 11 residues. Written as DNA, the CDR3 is TGTGCCAGCACCGGGACCTACGAGCAGTACTTC. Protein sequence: CASTGTYEQYF.

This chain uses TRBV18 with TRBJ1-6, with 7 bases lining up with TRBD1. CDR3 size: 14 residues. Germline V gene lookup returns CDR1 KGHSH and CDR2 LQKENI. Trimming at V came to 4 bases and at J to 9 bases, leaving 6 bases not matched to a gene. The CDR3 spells CASSRDREGSPLHF. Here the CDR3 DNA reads TGTGCCAGCTCACGTGACAGGGAGGGTTCACCCCTCCACTTT.

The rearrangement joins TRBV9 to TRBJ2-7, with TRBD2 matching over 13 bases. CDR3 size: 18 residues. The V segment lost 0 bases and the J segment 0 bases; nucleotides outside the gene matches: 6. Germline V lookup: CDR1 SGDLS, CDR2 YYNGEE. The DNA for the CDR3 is TGTGCCAGCAGCGTAGGACTAGCGGGAGGCCTGAGCTCCTACGAGCAGTACTTC. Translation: CASSVGLAGGLSSYEQYF.

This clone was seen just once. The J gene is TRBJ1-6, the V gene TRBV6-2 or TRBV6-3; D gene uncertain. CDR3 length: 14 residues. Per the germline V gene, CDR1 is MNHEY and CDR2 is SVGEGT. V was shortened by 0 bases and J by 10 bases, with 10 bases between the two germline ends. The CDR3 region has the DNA TGTGCCAGCAGTTACTCGGATCCGGGGTCACCCCTCCACTTT. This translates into CASSYSDPGSPLHF.

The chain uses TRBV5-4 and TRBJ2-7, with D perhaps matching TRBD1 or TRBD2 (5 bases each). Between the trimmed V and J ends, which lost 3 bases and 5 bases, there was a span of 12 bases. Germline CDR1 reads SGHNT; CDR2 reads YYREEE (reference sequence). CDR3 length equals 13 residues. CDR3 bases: TGTGCCAGCAGCTCCGGGGCAGGTGACGAGCAGTACTTC. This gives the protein CASSSGAGDEQYF.

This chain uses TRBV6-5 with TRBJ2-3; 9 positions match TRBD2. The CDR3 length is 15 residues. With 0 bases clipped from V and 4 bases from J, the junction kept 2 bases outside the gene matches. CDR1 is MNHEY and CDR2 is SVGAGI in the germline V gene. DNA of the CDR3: TGTGCCAGCAGTTACTCGACTAGCGGTCCAGATACGCAGTATTTT. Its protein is CASSYSTSGPDTQYF.

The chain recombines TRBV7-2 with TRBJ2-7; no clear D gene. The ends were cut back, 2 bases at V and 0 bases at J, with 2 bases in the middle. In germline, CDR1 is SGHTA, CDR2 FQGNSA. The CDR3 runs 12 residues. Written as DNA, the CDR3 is TGTGCCAGCAGCTTAAACTCCTACGAGCAGTACTTC. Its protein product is CASSLNSYEQYF.

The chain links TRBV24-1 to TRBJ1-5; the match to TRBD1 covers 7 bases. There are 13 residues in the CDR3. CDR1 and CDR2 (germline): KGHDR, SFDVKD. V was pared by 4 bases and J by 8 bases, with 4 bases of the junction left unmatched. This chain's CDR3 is CATSDSTGKPQHF. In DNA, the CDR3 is TGTGCCACCAGTGACTCGACAGGGAAGCCCCAGCATTTT.

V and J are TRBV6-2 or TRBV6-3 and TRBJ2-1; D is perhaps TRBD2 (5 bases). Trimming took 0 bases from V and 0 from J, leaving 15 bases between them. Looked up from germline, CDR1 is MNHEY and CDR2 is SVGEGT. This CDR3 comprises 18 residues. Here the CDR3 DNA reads TGTGCCAGCAGTTACTCGATAGGGCGGGCGGGCTCCTACAATGAGCAGTTCTTC. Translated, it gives CASSYSIGRAGSYNEQFF.

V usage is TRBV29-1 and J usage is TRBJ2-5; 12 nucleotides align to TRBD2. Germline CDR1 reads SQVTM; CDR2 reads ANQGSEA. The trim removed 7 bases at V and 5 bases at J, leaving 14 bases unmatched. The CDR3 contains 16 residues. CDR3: CSAGSLAGGLEETQYF. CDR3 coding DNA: TGCAGCGCCGGGAGCCTAGCGGGAGGGTTAGAGGAGACCCAGTACTTC. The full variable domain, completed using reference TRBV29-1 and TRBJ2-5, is SAVISQKPSRDICQRGTSLTIQCQVDSQVTMMFWYRQQPGQSLTLIATANQGSEATYESGFVIDKFPISRPNLTFSTLTVSNMSPEDSSIYLCSAGSLAGGLEETQYFGPGTRLLVL.

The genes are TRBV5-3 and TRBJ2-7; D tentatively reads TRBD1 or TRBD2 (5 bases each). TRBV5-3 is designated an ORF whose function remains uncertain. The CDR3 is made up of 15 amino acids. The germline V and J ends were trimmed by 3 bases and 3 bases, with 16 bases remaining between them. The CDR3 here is CARSSAGTRDYEQYF. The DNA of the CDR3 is TGTGCCAGAAGCTCGGCCGGGACCCGGGACTACGAGCAGTACTTC.

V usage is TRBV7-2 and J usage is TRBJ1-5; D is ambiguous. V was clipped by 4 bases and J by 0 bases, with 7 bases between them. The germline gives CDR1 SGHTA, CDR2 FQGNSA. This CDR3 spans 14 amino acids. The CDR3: CASSYHYSNQPQHF. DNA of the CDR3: TGTGCCAGCAGCTACCATTATAGCAATCAGCCCCAGCATTTT.

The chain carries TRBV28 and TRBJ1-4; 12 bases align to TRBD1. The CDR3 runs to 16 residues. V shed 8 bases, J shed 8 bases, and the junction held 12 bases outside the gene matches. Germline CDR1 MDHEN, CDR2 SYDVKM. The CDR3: CASGPGQGASGEKLFF. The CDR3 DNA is TGTGCCAGCGGCCCGGGACAGGGGGCTTCTGGAGAAAAACTGTTTTTT.

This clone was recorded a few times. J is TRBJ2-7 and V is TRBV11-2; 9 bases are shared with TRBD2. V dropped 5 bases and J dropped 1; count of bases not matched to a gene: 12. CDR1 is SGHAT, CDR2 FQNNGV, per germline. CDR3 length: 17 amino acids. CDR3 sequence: CASSPLGGGARSYEQYF. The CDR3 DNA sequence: TGTGCCAGCAGCCCACTCGGCGGGGGGGCGAGATCCTACGAGCAGTACTTC.

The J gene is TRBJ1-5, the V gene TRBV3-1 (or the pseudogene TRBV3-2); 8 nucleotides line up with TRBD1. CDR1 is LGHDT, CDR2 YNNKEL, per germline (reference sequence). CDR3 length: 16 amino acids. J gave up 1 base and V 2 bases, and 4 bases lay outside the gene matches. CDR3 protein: CASSQQGAGSNQPQHF. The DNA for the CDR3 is TGTGCCAGCAGCCAACAGGGGGCTGGGAGCAATCAGCCCCAGCATTTT.

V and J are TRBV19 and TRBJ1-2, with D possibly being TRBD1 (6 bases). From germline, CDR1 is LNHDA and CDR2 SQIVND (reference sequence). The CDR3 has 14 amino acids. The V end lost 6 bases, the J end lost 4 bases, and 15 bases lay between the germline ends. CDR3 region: CASRLRDTFYGYTF. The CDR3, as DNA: TGTGCCAGTAGACTACGGGACACGTTCTATGGCTACACCTTC.

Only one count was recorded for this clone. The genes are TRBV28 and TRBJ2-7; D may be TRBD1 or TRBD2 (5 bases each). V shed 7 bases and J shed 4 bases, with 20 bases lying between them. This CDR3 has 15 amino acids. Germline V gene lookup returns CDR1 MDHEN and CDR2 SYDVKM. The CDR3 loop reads CASTLNPGPPYEQYF. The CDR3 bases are TGTGCCAGCACCCTAAATCCGGGACCCCCGTACGAGCAGTACTTC.

The DNA for the CDR3 is TGTGCCAGCAGTAAAACCGGGAACACTGAAGCTTTCTTT. As protein: CASSKTGNTEAFF. The V and J genes are TRBV7-8 and TRBJ1-1; no clear D. The CDR3 covers 13 residues. V was trimmed by 6 bases and J by 1 base, leaving 9 bases between them. Germline assignment: CDR1 SGHVS and CDR2 FQNEAQ.

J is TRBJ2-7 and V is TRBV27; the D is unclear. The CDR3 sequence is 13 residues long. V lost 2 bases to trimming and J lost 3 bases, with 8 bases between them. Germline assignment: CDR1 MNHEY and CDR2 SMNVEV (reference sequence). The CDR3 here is CASSLGFFYEQYF. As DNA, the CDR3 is TGTGCCAGCAGTTTAGGATTTTTCTACGAGCAGTACTTC.

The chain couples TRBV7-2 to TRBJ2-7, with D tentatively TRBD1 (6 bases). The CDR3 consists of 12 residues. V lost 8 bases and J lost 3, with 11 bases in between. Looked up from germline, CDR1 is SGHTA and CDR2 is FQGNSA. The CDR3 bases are TGTGCCAGCCGGCTGGACAGCTACGAGCAGTACTTC. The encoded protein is CASRLDSYEQYF.

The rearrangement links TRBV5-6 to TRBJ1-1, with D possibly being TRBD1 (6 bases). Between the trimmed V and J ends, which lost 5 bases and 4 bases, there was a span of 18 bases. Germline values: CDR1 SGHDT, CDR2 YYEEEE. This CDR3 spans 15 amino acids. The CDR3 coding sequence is TGTGCCAGCAGGTACGTTGAGGGGGGCCGCACTGAAGCTTTCTTT. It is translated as CASRYVEGGRTEAFF.

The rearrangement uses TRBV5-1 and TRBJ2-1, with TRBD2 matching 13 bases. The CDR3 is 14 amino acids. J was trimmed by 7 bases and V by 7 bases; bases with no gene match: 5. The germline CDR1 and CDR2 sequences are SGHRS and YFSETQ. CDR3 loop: CASGLAGERNEQFF. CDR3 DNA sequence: TGCGCCAGCGGACTAGCGGGAGAGAGGAATGAGCAGTTCTTC.

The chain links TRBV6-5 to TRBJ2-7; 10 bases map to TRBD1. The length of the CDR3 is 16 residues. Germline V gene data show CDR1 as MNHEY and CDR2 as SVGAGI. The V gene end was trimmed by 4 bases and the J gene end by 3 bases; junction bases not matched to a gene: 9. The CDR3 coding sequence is TGTGCCAGCAGTTCCCGGCGACAGGGGGCCGGCTACGAGCAGTACTTC. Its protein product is CASSSRRQGAGYEQYF.

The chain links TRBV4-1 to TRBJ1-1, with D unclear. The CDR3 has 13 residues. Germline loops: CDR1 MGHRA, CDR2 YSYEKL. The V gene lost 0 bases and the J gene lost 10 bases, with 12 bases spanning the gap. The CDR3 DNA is TGCGCCAGCAGCCAAGAAAGGACCGCAACAGCTTTCTTT. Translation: CASSQERTATAFF.

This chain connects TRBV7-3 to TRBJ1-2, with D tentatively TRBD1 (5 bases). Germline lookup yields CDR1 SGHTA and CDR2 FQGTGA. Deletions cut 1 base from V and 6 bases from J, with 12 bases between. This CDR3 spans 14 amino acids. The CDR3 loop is CASSLRGRVDGYTF. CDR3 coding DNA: TGTGCCAGCAGCTTAAGGGGCAGGGTCGATGGCTACACCTTC.

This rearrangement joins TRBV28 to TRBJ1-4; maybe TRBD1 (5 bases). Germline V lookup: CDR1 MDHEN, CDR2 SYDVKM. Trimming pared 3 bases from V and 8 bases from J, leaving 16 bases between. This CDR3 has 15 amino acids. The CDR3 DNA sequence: TGTGCCAGCAGTTTCTTGACAGAGCCAGGAGAAAAACTGTTTTTT. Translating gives CASSFLTEPGEKLFF.